Below, 19 T cell receptor beta chains from the same sample are listed, as sequenced in a study of siplizumab effects on memory and regulatory T cells. Method: immunoSEQ multiplex PCR; TCRdb's copy keeps in-frame clones and lacks some. The sample yields thousands of clones, almost 70% seen once. The material sequenced was effector memory CD8+ T cells sorted from blood. Subset of the sample: unstimulated CD8+ effector memory T cells. The receptors shown here come from a human donor in good health.

This clone was found once. The chain recombines TRBV19 with TRBJ2-1; D tentatively fits TRBD1 or TRBD2 (5 bases each). CDR3 length: 18 amino acids. The germline V gene encodes CDR1 LNHDA and CDR2 SQIVND (reference sequence). V was trimmed by 5 bases and J by 5 bases, leaving 25 bases between them. The CDR3 region has the DNA TGTGCCAGTAGTCCCATTGGGTTTCCCGGGACCCCTAACAATGAGCAGTTCTTC. This encodes CASSPIGFPGTPNNEQFF.

The chain carries TRBV4-1 and TRBJ2-7, with 10 nucleotides matching TRBD2. V dropped 4 bases and J dropped 5; count of bases not matched to a gene: 14. The V gene's germline CDR1 is MGHRA and CDR2 YSYEKL. The length of the CDR3 is 17 residues. CDR3 loop: CASSPHRSGRAENEQYF. Here the CDR3 DNA reads TGCGCCAGCAGCCCCCACCGGAGCGGGAGGGCCGAAAACGAGCAGTACTTC.

The V and J genes are TRBV29-1 and TRBJ2-7; 11 bases are a match to TRBD2. The V gene end was trimmed by 4 bases and the J gene end by 4 bases; junction bases not matched to a gene: 12. This CDR3 has 16 residues. CDR1 is SQVTM, CDR2 ANQGSEA, per germline. CDR3 nucleotides: TGCAGCGTTGCGATTTCTAGCGGGAGGCCCTTATACGAGCAGTACTTC. This encodes CSVAISSGRPLYEQYF.

This clone was found a few times. This sequence is one base from a far larger clone and is likely a read error. The rearrangement joins TRBV4-2 to TRBJ2-2; D unclear. Trimming removed 7 bases from V and 1 base from J, with 1 base in between. Germline CDR1 and CDR2: LGHNA and YNFKEQ. CDR3 length: 11 residues. The CDR3 coding sequence is TGTGCCAGCAAGAACACCGGGGAGCTGTTTTTT. Residues: CASKNTGELFF.

The genes are TRBV6-1 and TRBJ1-1, with a tentative D call TRBD1 (5 bases). The CDR3 loop spans 15 amino acids. V was trimmed by 8 bases and J by 1 base, leaving 17 bases between them. The germline gives CDR1 MNHNS, CDR2 SASEGT. In DNA form, the CDR3 reads TGTGCCAGCTCAGTGGATGGGACGGGGAACACTGAAGCTTTCTTT. Encoded protein: CASSVDGTGNTEAFF.

This chain joins TRBV5-1 and TRBJ1-1; D is unclear. The CDR3 consists of 13 residues. The germline V and J ends were trimmed by 0 bases and 3 bases, with 6 bases remaining between them. Looked up from germline, CDR1 is SGHRS and CDR2 is YFSETQ. This chain's CDR3 is CASSLVMDTEAFF. The CDR3 coding sequence is TGCGCCAGCAGCTTGGTCATGGACACTGAAGCTTTCTTT.

This rearrangement joins TRBV2 to TRBJ1-1, with D unresolved. Per the germline V gene, CDR1 is SNHLY and CDR2 is FYNNEI. Trimming took 0 bases from V and 2 from J, leaving 10 bases between them. The CDR3 spans 15 residues. The CDR3 DNA reads TGTGCCAGCAGTGAAGCGATAGTAGGTAACACTGAAGCTTTCTTT. It specifies CASSEAIVGNTEAFF.

In this sample, this clone turned up once. The rearrangement joins TRBV13 to TRBJ2-1, with TRBD2 matching over 8 bases. The CDR3 extends over 17 amino acids. V trimming: 4 bases; J trimming: 3 bases; junction bases outside the gene matches: 11. Germline lookup yields CDR1 PRHDT and CDR2 FYEKMQ (reference sequence). DNA of the CDR3: TGTGCCAGCAGCTCCAGCGGGGGCGGGACTTACTACAATGAGCAGTTCTTC. This sequence encodes CASSSSGGGTYYNEQFF.

This clone came up many times. The chain links TRBV19 to TRBJ1-5; D not certain. Germline lookup yields CDR1 LNHDA and CDR2 SQIVND (reference sequence). The CDR3 is 18 residues long. V shed 6 bases and J shed 0 bases, with 21 bases lying between them. CDR3 in DNA: TGTGCCAGTAGCCCCGGTGGAGGGTGGCCTTATAGCAATCAGCCCCAGCATTTT. Translation: CASSPGGGWPYSNQPQHF.

V and J are TRBV4-2 and TRBJ2-3; no definite D call. V was shortened by 1 base and J by 0 bases, with 11 bases between the two germline ends. CDR3 length: 16 amino acids. Germline CDR1 reads LGHNA; CDR2 reads YNFKEQ. The CDR3, as DNA: TGTGCCAGCAGCCAAGGTACGGATTCTAGCACAGATACGCAGTATTTT. Its translation is CASSQGTDSSTDTQYF.

The CDR3 loop reads CASSPIGGGETQYF. The CDR3 DNA is TGTGCCAGCAGCCCGATTGGGGGAGGAGAGACCCAGTACTTC. The V and J genes are TRBV5-5 and TRBJ2-5, with a tentative D call TRBD2 (6 bases). In germline, CDR1 is SGHKS, CDR2 YYEKEE (reference sequence). Trimming removed 4 bases from V and 4 bases from J, with 14 bases in between. This CDR3 is built from 14 residues.

J is TRBJ1-4 and V is TRBV28; D ambiguous. Germline V gene sequence: CDR1 MDHEN, CDR2 SYDVKM. The CDR3 is 11 residues long. V was pared by 8 bases and J by 6 bases, with 7 bases between. The CDR3: CASRRDEKLFF. The DNA of the CDR3 is TGTGCCAGCCGCCGGGATGAAAAACTGTTTTTT.

The J gene is TRBJ2-7, the V gene TRBV6-6; tentative D call: TRBD1 (6 bases). The germline V gene has CDR1 MNHNY and CDR2 SVGAGI (reference sequence). V gave up 10 bases and J gave up 5 bases, with 15 bases separating them. This CDR3 comprises 12 residues. This CDR3 is CATQGLEDEQYF. The DNA for the CDR3 is TGTGCCACACAGGGCCTCGAGGACGAGCAGTACTTC.

Turning to this clone: Distinct nucleotide sequences in the sample also encode this CDR3. V usage is TRBV5-6 and J usage is TRBJ2-7, with D hard to call. V dropped 0 bases and J dropped 2 bases, with 9 bases sitting between them. The CDR3 contains 14 residues. Looked up from germline, CDR1 is SGHDT and CDR2 is YYEEEE. The CDR3 protein is CASSLGQSPYEQYF. The CDR3 nucleotides read TGTGCCAGCAGCTTGGGGCAGAGTCCCTACGAGCAGTACTTC.

The chain combines TRBV5-5 with TRBJ2-7; TRBD1 might be the D (6 bases). Germline-derived CDR1 and CDR2 are SGHKS and YYEKEE (reference sequence). Trimming cost V 1 base and J 3 bases, with 14 bases left between them. The length of the CDR3 is 15 residues. CDR3 DNA sequence: TGTGCCAGCAGCTTGTTCCCGGGACATATCTACGAGCAGTACTTC. Translating gives CASSLFPGHIYEQYF.

The CDR3 reads CASSGSTDEAFF. DNA of the CDR3: TGTGCCAGCAGTGGGTCGACGGATGAAGCTTTCTTT. The J gene is TRBJ1-1, the V gene TRBV6-4; D not resolved. The CDR3 has 12 amino acids. CDR1 is MRHNA, CDR2 SNTAGT, per germline. V was trimmed by 4 bases and J by 7 bases, leaving 10 bases between them.

This clone has only one observation. The V and J genes are TRBV6-1 and TRBJ1-3; no definite D call. The germline V gene encodes CDR1 MNHNS and CDR2 SASEGT. The CDR3 length is 15 residues. V was shortened by 6 bases and J by 0 bases, with 12 bases between the two germline ends. CDR3 residues: CASRAMGFSGNTIYF. The DNA for the CDR3 is TGTGCCAGCAGGGCGATGGGGTTCTCTGGAAACACCATATATTTT.

Points on this clone: A read error may account for a junction end that differs from germline. V and J are TRBV7-9 and TRBJ2-1; 12 positions agree with TRBD2. This CDR3 region has 16 residues. Germline V lookup: CDR1 SEHNR, CDR2 FQNEAQ (reference sequence). Here the CDR3 reads CASSSKTSGSYNEQFF. The CDR3 DNA follows: TGTGCTAGCAGCTCGAAGACTAGCGGGAGCTACAATGAGCAGTTCTTC.

The J gene is TRBJ2-5, the V gene TRBV6-1; 7 bases line up with TRBD2. Germline values: CDR1 MNHNS, CDR2 SASEGT. The junction had 4 bases not matched to a gene; V was cut back by 1 base and J by 2 bases. The CDR3 is made up of 15 amino acids. The DNA of the CDR3 is TGTGCCAGCAGTGAAGAGGAGGGAGGGCAAGAGACCCAGTACTTC. This translates into CASSEEEGGQETQYF.